This entry describes one T cell receptor beta chain. Its antigen remains undetermined. No clone much larger than this one lies a single base away; base qualities are absent. TCRbeta CDR3 regions were amplified from genomic DNA using the immunoSEQ Assay, a bias-controlled multiplex PCR. Concerning the study's data processing: Within the assay, amplification of reference gene primers was used to estimate how many nucleated cells each sample contained. To quantify the absolute abundance of each unique TCRbeta CDR3 rearrangement, sequence reads were collapsed and filtered. For each sample, productive Simpson clonality was calculated as the square root of Simpson's diversity index over productive rearrangements. TCRdb stores this immuneACCESS table with in-frame sequences only. Part of the clones is absent; in the studies checked, under half of the shortfall reflects unresolved V genes, and no reason is known for the rest. V and J calls and clone size are as listed in that table; D and trimming were resolved from the DNA. In this sample the table shows hundreds of thousands of clones, roughly 86% of which occur a single time. The ten largest clones capture just under 1% of the sample.

The data are from a study of blood T cell repertoires in COVID-19 (dated by TCRdb to the early 2020s). About the study as a whole: Samples covering the acute and convalescent phases of COVID-19 were provided by collaborators in the United States, Italy and Spain. The material from the prospective study consisted of cDNA or gDNA derived from T cells, B-cell-depleted T cells, or PBMCs. Nearly every sample came with metadata listing a de-identified subject ID, COVID-19 status, age in years and sex. Where available, HLA class I and class II types were taken from metadata supplied by the sample provider and were not determined by assay-based typing. The dataset comprised deeply sampled blood TCRbeta repertoires from subjects exposed to, actively infected with, or recovered from COVID-19. The repertoires were released in a freely available public database intended as a resource for research on the immune response to SARS-CoV-2. Samples were obtained from the ongoing ImmuneRACE study (first 160 participants) and from 1,254 subjects provided by 6 global collaborators. What the authors observed across the whole study: Clinical and demographic metadata were provided uncurated, with the amount varying by source and participant.

From the cysteine through the phenylalanine, the CDR3 covers 14 amino acids. The CDR3 DNA has 42 bases and is translated from base 1. The CDR1 and CDR2 encoded by the germline V gene (reference sequence) are LGHDT and YNNKEL. V is shortened by 1 base, J by 6 bases, and the region joining them spans 12 bases. Participants in the prospective study were aged roughly 18 to 100 years, lived in 20 to 25 United States geographic areas, and enrolled through a virtual design. In the prospective study, cohorts were assigned on the basis of participant-reported clinical history obtained from a screening survey and a study questionnaire. For ImmuneRACE Cohort 3, a participant was defined as recovered based on two consecutive negative NP/OP PCR tests, clearance by a healthcare professional, or resolution of symptoms. In the prospective study, whole blood, serum and a nasopharyngeal or oropharyngeal swab were collected from each participant by mobile phlebotomists. Participants in the prospective study had the option to provide additional blood draws and questionnaires over an approximately 2-month period. Before DNA extraction, prospective study blood samples were shipped either frozen or at room temperature.

Here the chain combines TRBV3-1 (or the pseudogene TRBV3-2) and TRBJ1-2; a tentative D match to TRBD1 spans 5 bases. Sequences were obtained from PBMCs or T cells enriched from blood (not recorded which). The clonotype originates from a woman between 25 and 40 years old who had recovered from COVID-19. The nucleotide sequence reads as follows: TGTGCCAGCAGCCAAGCGGCAGGGTTGGATGGCTACACCTTC. Translated, this is CASSQAAGLDGYTF.